The clone carrying this TCR beta chain ranks as medium-sized. Its antigen is unknown. This sample is part of a study of spatial heterogeneity in lung cancer. Study information: Each unique TCR and UMI combination was seen more than ten times on average in raw reads. Notes on the study in general: Ubiquitous, expanded tumor-derived TCRs were more frequently observed in blood at resection than at follow-up.

TCRdb independently ran MiXCR on the 5' RACE reads; one entry per CDR3 protein. The sample has 4,900 or so distinct CDR3 sequences; around 17% are singletons. Documented time point: sample taken at primary tumor resection. The study sequenced unsorted whole RNA from tumor, nontumor lung or frozen PBMC. The CDR3 totals 14 residues. The V and J ends lost 3 bases and 5 bases, in that order; junction bases with no gene match: 3. The sample was PBMCs, taken at surgery. The chain has TRBV12-3 or TRBV12-4 and TRBJ2-2, with 7 bases fitting TRBD2. The source of this sequence is a male donor with early-stage non-small cell lung cancer. CDR3: CASSFLGGTGELFF. The CDR3 DNA is TGTGCCAGCAGTTTCCTCGGGGGGACCGGGGAGCTGTTTTTT.